This T cell receptor (beta chain) was sequenced during a study of vaccination and CD4 T cells after COVID-19. Treatment here: approximately 9-day PBMC culture with coronavirus spike peptide pools or control peptides (ViraFEST assay). Sequenced with the Oncomine TCR Beta short-read assay was DNA taken from cultured CD4+ T cells. In TCRdb, the PCR reads were re-called with MiXCR into one record per CDR3 protein. The table includes roughly 14,000 distinct CDR3 sequences, around 40% detected once. Concerning this clonotype itself: Its target is unknown. At one end the junction does not follow the germline gene, possibly because of a read error.

Germline V gives CDR1 MNHNS, CDR2 SASEGT. This CDR3 has 15 amino acids. This clonotype was sampled from a human donor with COVID-19. V is TRBV6-1 and J is TRBJ1-2; D is perhaps TRBD1 (6 bases). Sequenced input: cultured CD4+ T cells from blood. The CDR3 region has the DNA TGTGCCGGCAGACCACCCGGGACAACGCCGTTAGGCTACACCTTC. Encoded protein: CAGRPPGTTPLGYTF.